A selection of T cell receptor beta chains follows, all from one sample in a study of T cell repertoires and HLA-DP antigens. Libraries were prepared by immunoSEQ multiplex PCR; TCRdb keeps only in-frame clonotypes and omits some of them. The table shows some 89,000 clones, with more than 75% occurring only once. Their target antigens are unknown. What was sequenced was CD4+ T cells from PBMCs. The receptors originated from a man in his fifties or sixties in good health and CMV-seronegative. Both conserved end residues are part of each CDR3.

>TRBJ2-1|TRBV30
CAWGGGQFF
>TRBJ1-5|TRBV19
CASSRGGNQPQHF
>TRBJ1-1|TRBV7-2
CASSLFSGGTEAFF
>TRBJ1-6|TRBV5-1
CASSLLTGTNSPLHF
>TRBJ2-3|TRBV5-1
CASSYWGGGTDTQYF
>TRBJ2-6|TRBV7-2
CASSLGVLTF
>TRBJ2-3|TRBV11-3
CASSPRGFSGTDTQYF
>TRBJ1-1|TRBV5-1
CASSLRAGGERNTEAFF
>TRBJ2-3|TRBV9
CASSDRPTSADTQYF
>TRBJ1-2|TRBV27
CASSLSAGTGGRVAGYTF
>TRBJ2-1|TRBV28
CASGNTGTGSYNEQFF